The clone carrying this TCR beta chain was picked up a small number of times. Its antigen is currently unknown. This sample stems from a study of T cell repertoires in cytomegalovirus infection. Overall study: The public TCR beta signatures pointed to both CMV infection and matching HLA type. Regarding the study as a whole: There were HLA-C-restricted CMV-specific TCR beta clonotypes dominating the ex vivo response.

TCRdb independently ran MiXCR on the reads; one entry per CDR3 protein. The table records about 570,000 distinct CDR3 sequences, almost 40% of them present only once. Sequencing was performed on cultured PBMCs, taken from culture after CMV antigen stimulation. This TCR came from a human donor in good health (CMV status not recorded). Some clones in this sample may be carry-over from other donors' samples.

CDR3 in amino acids: CASSQDGIYGYTF. The CDR3 DNA reads as TGCGCCAGCAGCCAAGATGGTATCTATGGCTACACCTTC. V usage is TRBV4-1 and J usage is TRBJ1-2; D gene uncertain. The CDR3 runs 13 residues. Germline V CDR1 and CDR2: MGHRA, YSYEKL. The V and J ends lost 0 bases and 4 bases respectively, with 6 bases between them.